This T cell receptor (beta chain) was recorded in a study of preoperative IRX-2 immunotherapy in early breast cancer. Method: immunoSEQ multiplex PCR; TCRdb's copy keeps in-frame clones and lacks some. The table has over 25,000 clones, about three quarters seen once. Trimming removed 6 bases from V and 2 bases from J; junction bases left unmatched: 6. In germline, CDR1 is MNHGY, CDR2 SAAAGT. The CDR3 loop spans 14 amino acids. This clone appeared once. The treatment denotes: preoperative locoregional IRX-2 cytokine immunotherapy. Samples came from a phase Ib trial of preoperative locoregional IRX-2 cytokine immunotherapy.

The sequence was obtained from a human donor with breast cancer. The chain combines TRBV6-8 with TRBJ2-7; TRBD2 aligns across 8 bases. The material sequenced was lymph node tissue, taken after IRX-2 immunotherapy. The CDR3 protein is CASRDTSGTYEQYF. CDR3 nucleotides: TGTGCCAGCAGAGATACTAGCGGAACCTACGAGCAGTACTTC.